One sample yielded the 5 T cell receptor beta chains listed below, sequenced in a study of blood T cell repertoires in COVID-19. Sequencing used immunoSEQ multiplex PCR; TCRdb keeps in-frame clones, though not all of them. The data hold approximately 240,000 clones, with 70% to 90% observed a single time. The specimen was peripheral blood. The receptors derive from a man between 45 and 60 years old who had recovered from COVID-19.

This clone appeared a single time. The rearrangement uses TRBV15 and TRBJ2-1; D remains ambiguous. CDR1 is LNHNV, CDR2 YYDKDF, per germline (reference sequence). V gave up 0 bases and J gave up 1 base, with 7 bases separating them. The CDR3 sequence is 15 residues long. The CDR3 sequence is CATSREAGSYNEQFF. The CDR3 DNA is TGTGCCACCAGCAGAGAAGCCGGTTCCTACAATGAGCAGTTCTTC.

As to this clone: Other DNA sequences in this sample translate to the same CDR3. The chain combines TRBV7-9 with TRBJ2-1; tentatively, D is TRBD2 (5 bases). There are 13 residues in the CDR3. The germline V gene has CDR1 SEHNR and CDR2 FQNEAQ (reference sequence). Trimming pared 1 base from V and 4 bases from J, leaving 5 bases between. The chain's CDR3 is CASSLGLYNEQFF. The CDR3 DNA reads TGTGCCAGCAGCTTAGGACTATACAATGAGCAGTTCTTC.

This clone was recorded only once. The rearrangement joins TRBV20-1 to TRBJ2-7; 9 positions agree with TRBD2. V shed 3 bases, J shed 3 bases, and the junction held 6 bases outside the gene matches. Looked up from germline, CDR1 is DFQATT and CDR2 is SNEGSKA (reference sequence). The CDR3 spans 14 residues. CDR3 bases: TGCAGTGCTAGTTCCAGCGGGAGGCTCTACGAGCAGTACTTC. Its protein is CSASSSGRLYEQYF.

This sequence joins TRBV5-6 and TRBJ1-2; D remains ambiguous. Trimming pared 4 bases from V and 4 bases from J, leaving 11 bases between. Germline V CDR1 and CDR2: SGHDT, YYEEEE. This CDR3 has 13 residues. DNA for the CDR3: TGTGCCAGCAGCCTAAGACTCTCCTATGGCTACACCTTC. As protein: CASSLRLSYGYTF.

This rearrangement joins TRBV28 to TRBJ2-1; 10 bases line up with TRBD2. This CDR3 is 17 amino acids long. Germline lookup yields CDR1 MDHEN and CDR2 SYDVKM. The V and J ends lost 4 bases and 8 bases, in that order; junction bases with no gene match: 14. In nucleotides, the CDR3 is TGTGCCAGCAGTTCCCGACACCTAGCGGGAGTAGTAGATGAGCAGTTCTTC. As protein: CASSSRHLAGVVDEQFF. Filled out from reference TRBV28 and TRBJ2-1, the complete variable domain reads DVKVTQSSRYLVKRTGEKVFLECVQDMDHENMFWYRQDPGLGLRLIYFSYDVKMKEKGDIPEGYSVSREKKERFSLILESASTNQTSMYLCASSSRHLAGVVDEQFFGPGTRLTVL.